Below, 18 T cell receptor beta chains from the same sample are listed, as sequenced in a study of blood T cell repertoires in COVID-19. Sequencing was performed with immunoSEQ multiplex PCR; in TCRdb, only in-frame clones are kept and a portion is missing. The data show 80,000 or so clones, more than 70% seen once. The sample taken for sequencing was peripheral blood. The source is a man in his forties or fifties with acute or convalescent COVID-19.

V gene TRBV5-1 combines with J gene TRBJ2-7; 7 bases line up with TRBD1. After removal of 5 bases from V and 4 bases from J, the junction contained 12 bases not matched to a gene. The CDR3 sequence is 15 residues long. CDR1 and CDR2 (germline): SGHRS, YFSETQ. CDR3 nucleotide sequence: TGCGCCAGCAGTTACAGTGGGACAGTCTTATACGAGCAGTACTTC. It codes for CASSYSGTVLYEQYF.

The rearrangement links TRBV5-5 to TRBJ1-5, with D possibly being TRBD1 (5 bases). Trimming cost V 0 bases and J 6 bases, with 10 bases left between them. There are 14 residues in the CDR3. Germline V gene sequence: CDR1 SGHKS, CDR2 YYEKEE (reference sequence). CDR3 protein: CASSLGQGGQPQHF. The CDR3 DNA reads TGTGCCAGCAGCTTGGGGCAGGGCGGTCAGCCCCAGCATTTT.

This rearrangement joins TRBV15 to TRBJ1-1, with 8 nucleotides matching TRBD1. The CDR3 runs 14 residues. J lost 3 bases, V lost 8 bases, and 8 bases had no gene match. CDR1 is LNHNV and CDR2 is YYDKDF in the germline V gene (reference sequence). The CDR3 region has the DNA TGTGCCACCGCCCCGACAGGGGCGGACACTGAAGCTTTCTTT. It codes for CATAPTGADTEAFF.

This sequence joins TRBV18 and TRBJ2-1; 7 bases map to TRBD2. Germline V gene sequence: CDR1 KGHSH, CDR2 LQKENI. Trimming cost V 2 bases and J 0 bases; bases outside gene matches: 4. The CDR3 is made up of 16 amino acids. This CDR3 reads CASSPIAGDSYNEQFF. The DNA for the CDR3 is TGTGCCAGCTCACCAATCGCGGGGGACTCCTACAATGAGCAGTTCTTC.

This clone was seen a single time. The chain joins TRBV7-9 to TRBJ1-2, with D unresolved. Deletions cut 0 bases from V and 7 bases from J, with 12 bases between. The CDR3 covers 14 residues. The germline V gene has CDR1 SEHNR and CDR2 FQNEAQ (reference sequence). DNA for the CDR3: TGTGCCAGCAGCTTAGCGGCACAGACCCCTGGCTACACCTTC. Encoded protein: CASSLAAQTPGYTF.

This chain joins TRBV4-1 and TRBJ2-1, with TRBD2 matching 11 bases. The CDR3 consists of 14 residues. Germline assignment: CDR1 MGHRA and CDR2 YSYEKL. After removal of 5 bases from V and 10 bases from J, the junction contained 7 bases not matched to a gene. The CDR3 spells CASSYPGTSGEQFF. In DNA form, the CDR3 reads TGCGCCAGCAGCTACCCCGGGACTAGCGGAGAGCAGTTCTTC.

V and J are TRBV3-1 (or the pseudogene TRBV3-2) and TRBJ1-2; 9 bases are a match to TRBD1. The CDR3 has 15 residues. Per the germline V gene, CDR1 is LGHDT and CDR2 is YNNKEL (reference sequence). With V trimmed by 4 bases and J by 4 bases, 7 bases remained unmatched. CDR3 sequence: CASSPDIQGAYGYTF. DNA for the CDR3: TGTGCCAGCAGCCCTGATATACAGGGGGCCTATGGCTACACCTTC.

This clone has a single count. The chain has TRBV10-1 and TRBJ2-2; 7 bases are shared with TRBD1. CDR3 length: 17 residues. V lost 7 bases to trimming and J lost 1 base; unmatched junction nucleotides: 12. Per the germline V gene, CDR1 is WNHNN and CDR2 is SYGVQD (reference sequence). The CDR3: CASTELRQGLNTGELFF. The DNA for the CDR3 is TGCGCCAGCACTGAACTGAGACAGGGCTTGAACACCGGGGAGCTGTTTTTT.

The V call is TRBV29-1, the J call TRBJ1-2; weak D call: TRBD1 (6 bases). Germline V CDR1 and CDR2: SQVTM, ANQGSEA. The CDR3 runs 13 residues. Trimming took 7 bases from V and 4 from J, leaving 16 bases between them. CDR3 bases: TGCAGCGCCACGCGGGGGCGCCCCTATGGCTACACCTTC. The encoded protein is CSATRGRPYGYTF.

This chain connects TRBV29-1 to TRBJ2-7; 8 nucleotides line up with TRBD2. Trimming took 2 bases from V and 6 from J; bases not matched to a gene: 15. Germline CDR1 and CDR2: SQVTM and ANQGSEA. This CDR3 spans 16 amino acids. The DNA of the CDR3 is TGCAGCGTTGAATCCAGTGAGCGGGAGCCAGGGCCCGAGCAGTACTTC. It yields the protein CSVESSEREPGPEQYF.

CDR3 coding DNA: TGTGCCAGCAGTCCCTCGGAGCTGTTTTTT. It specifies CASSPSELFF. The V gene is TRBV12-3 or TRBV12-4, the J gene TRBJ2-2; D not certain. Trimming left V 5 bases short and J 10 bases short, with 5 bases between. The CDR3 covers 10 residues.

This clone was observed a single time. The chain carries TRBV28 and TRBJ1-3, with TRBD1 as a possible D gene (6 bases). From germline, CDR1 is MDHEN and CDR2 SYDVKM. Trimming shortened V by 6 bases and J by 6 bases, and 21 bases separated the two germline ends. The CDR3 is made up of 16 amino acids. CDR3 sequence (DNA): TGTGCCAGCAGCTCTTCCCTACAGGGTAAAGAAAACACCATATATTTT. The encoded protein is CASSSSLQGKENTIYF.

The chain couples TRBV4-3 to TRBJ1-6, with D perhaps matching TRBD1 (6 bases). Trimming removed 0 bases at V and 9 bases at J, with 15 bases between. Germline-derived CDR1 and CDR2 are LGHNA and YSLEER. The length of the CDR3 is 16 residues. The CDR3 bases are TGCGCCAGCAGCCAAGATTCGCGTACAGGGACTTCACCCCTCCACTTT. This codes for CASSQDSRTGTSPLHF.

V gene TRBV18 combines with J gene TRBJ2-3; tentatively, D is TRBD1 (5 bases). Germline V CDR1 and CDR2: KGHSH, LQKENI. The V gene lost 6 bases and the J gene lost 0 bases, with 19 bases spanning the gap. The CDR3 runs to 17 residues. CDR3 protein: CASSFSQGSYSTDTQYF. The CDR3 DNA is TGTGCCAGCTCCTTCTCCCAGGGCTCCTATAGCACAGATACGCAGTATTTT.

This chain uses TRBV19 with TRBJ1-2; 11 bases agree with TRBD1. Per germline, CDR1 LNHDA and CDR2 SQIVND (reference sequence). The CDR3 consists of 11 residues. Trimming took 11 bases from V and 8 from J; bases not matched to a gene: 4. As DNA, the CDR3 is TGTGCCGGACAGGGGGCCGGGGGCTACACCTTC. It specifies CAGQGAGGYTF.

This sequence joins TRBV5-6 and TRBJ2-2, with 7 bases aligning to TRBD1. J gave up 3 bases and V 2 bases, and 10 bases lay outside the gene matches. CDR1 is SGHDT, CDR2 YYEEEE, per germline. CDR3 length: 17 amino acids. CDR3 loop: CASSLGQVASYTGELFF. The DNA of the CDR3 is TGTGCCAGCAGCTTAGGACAGGTGGCTAGCTACACCGGGGAGCTGTTTTTT.

The chain couples TRBV3-1 (or the pseudogene TRBV3-2) to TRBJ2-3, with 13 bases identical to TRBD2. J lost 2 bases, V lost 0 bases, and 2 bases had no gene match. CDR3 length: 17 amino acids. The germline V gene has CDR1 LGHDT and CDR2 YNNKEL (reference sequence). The CDR3 region is CASSQEGLAGITDTQYF. In DNA, the CDR3 is TGTGCCAGCAGCCAAGAGGGACTAGCGGGGATCACAGATACGCAGTATTTT.

The CDR3 sequence is CASSLEDRNTGELFF. The CDR3 region has the DNA TGTGCCAGCAGCTTGGAGGACAGAAACACCGGGGAGCTGTTTTTT. The V call is TRBV5-4, the J call TRBJ2-2, with D possibly TRBD1 on 6 matching bases. This CDR3 spans 15 amino acids. Germline assignment: CDR1 SGHNT and CDR2 YYREEE (reference sequence). V lost 0 bases, J lost 2 bases, and 8 bases lay in between.